This TCR beta chain was profiled in a study of T cells in Graves' hyperthyroidism and ophthalmopathy. Germline CDR1 is SGHRS and CDR2 is YFSETQ. Trimming stripped 5 bases from V and 8 bases from J, with 11 bases between. This CDR3 has 12 amino acids. The TCR beta CDR3 regions underwent amplification using RNA transcripts as the source. The primer set for the first-round RT-PCR of the TCR CDR3 was HTBI. TCRdb reanalysed the multiplex PCR reads using MiXCR and keeps one entry per CDR3 protein. The data show 250,000 to 300,000 distinct CDR3 sequences, roughly 19% seen once. The sequenced material came from blood. This sequence joins TRBV5-1 and TRBJ2-1; tentatively, D is TRBD2 (6 bases). This clonotype was obtained from a man aged 50-59 years with Graves' ophthalmopathy. Written as DNA, the CDR3 is TGCGCCAGCAGGCGGGATTGGGATGAGCAGTTCTTC. It is translated as CASRRDWDEQFF. Based on the CDR3 plus reference TRBV5-1 and TRBJ2-1, the full variable domain is KAGVTQTPRYLIKTRGQQVTLSCSPISGHRSVSWYQQTPGQGLQFLFEYFSETQRNKGNFPGRFSGRQFSNSRSEMNVSTLELGDSALYLCASRRDWDEQFFGPGTRLTVL.